Each of the 24 T cell receptor beta chains below was sequenced from the same sample in a study of cytomegalovirus exposure and HLA in healthy donors. The PCR ran on 60 Vbeta and 13 Jbeta primers. The protocol was immunoSEQ multiplex PCR, while the TCRdb copy is restricted to in-frame clones and leaves out a portion. The table records about 130,000 clones, approximately 80% of them present only once. Sequenced sample: PBMCs. The receptor source for this set is a man aged 45-60 years in good health and CMV-seronegative.

This chain joins TRBV19 and TRBJ1-5; no definite D call. Between the trimmed V and J ends, which lost 9 bases and 7 bases, there was a span of 19 bases. The CDR3 loop spans 14 amino acids. Germline-derived CDR1 and CDR2 are LNHDA and SQIVND (reference sequence). CDR3 sequence (DNA): TGTGCCAGCAACGCCATACAGACCTTACAGCCCCAGCATTTT. Translating it yields CASNAIQTLQPQHF. Filled out from reference TRBV19 and TRBJ1-5, the complete variable domain reads DGGITQSPKYLFRKEGQNVTLSCEQNLNHDAMYWYRQDPGQGLRLIYYSQIVNDFQKGDIAEGYSVSREKKESFPLTVTSAQKNPTAFYLCASNAIQTLQPQHFGDGTRLSIL.

The rearrangement joins TRBV25-1 to TRBJ1-4, with 7 bases that match TRBD1. The germline CDR1 and CDR2 sequences are MGHDK and SYGVNS. The CDR3 is made up of 13 amino acids. Germline trimming cut 6 bases from V and 7 bases from J; bases unmatched to any gene: 5. In DNA, the CDR3 is TGTGCCAGCAGGGACAGGACGGCTGAAAAACTGTTTTTT. As protein: CASRDRTAEKLFF.

The chain couples TRBV19 to TRBJ2-1; D unresolved. The CDR3 is 17 residues long. Germline-derived CDR1 and CDR2 are LNHDA and SQIVND (reference sequence). Trimming removed 0 bases from V and 0 bases from J, with 12 bases in between. DNA for the CDR3: TGTGCCAGTAGTATAGAGCCAGCGATGAGCTCCTACAATGAGCAGTTCTTC. It specifies CASSIEPAMSSYNEQFF.

The rearrangement links TRBV29-1 to TRBJ2-5; D perhaps matches TRBD1 (5 bases). The CDR3 covers 12 residues. Trimming took off 1 base at V and 5 bases at J, with 8 bases between the two ends. Germline V CDR1 and CDR2: SQVTM, ANQGSEA. The CDR3 sequence: CSVEASGETQYF. CDR3 in DNA: TGCAGCGTTGAAGCATCAGGGGAGACCCAGTACTTC.

This chain connects TRBV7-9 to TRBJ2-1; D remains ambiguous. Trimming removed 3 bases from V and 0 bases from J, with 12 bases in between. The CDR3 loop spans 16 amino acids. The V gene's germline CDR1 is SEHNR and CDR2 FQNEAQ (reference sequence). The CDR3 loop reads CASSFNDGGSYNEQFF. The CDR3 DNA is TGTGCCAGCAGCTTCAACGACGGCGGCTCCTACAATGAGCAGTTCTTC.

V is TRBV7-3 and J is TRBJ2-5, with 7 bases identical to TRBD2. V was pared by 2 bases and J by 6 bases, with 6 bases of the junction left unmatched. Per germline, CDR1 SGHTA and CDR2 FQGTGA. The CDR3 consists of 14 residues. In DNA form, the CDR3 reads TGTGCCAGCAGCTTAGGGGGGGGAGGGCAGACCCAGTACTTC. Amino acids: CASSLGGGGQTQYF.

The rearrangement links TRBV7-9 to TRBJ1-2; D gene uncertain. The CDR3 sequence is 14 residues long. Germline V gene lookup returns CDR1 SEHNR and CDR2 FQNEAQ (reference sequence). V lost 5 bases, J lost 14 bases, and 24 bases lay in between. DNA of the CDR3: TGTGCCAGCAGCCAAACGGACGGGCCCCTCGGAGGAACCTTC. Translation: CASSQTDGPLGGTF.

This clone was counted between two and nine times. The chain has TRBV11-3 and TRBJ2-3, with TRBD2 identical over 10 bases. Germline CDR1 is SGHNT and CDR2 is YENEEA. The CDR3 contains 15 residues. Trimming cost V 5 bases and J 7 bases; bases outside gene matches: 9. This CDR3 is CASSLSGGTYNTQYF. CDR3 nucleotides: TGTGCCAGCAGCCTTAGCGGGGGGACCTATAATACGCAGTATTTT.

With regard to this clone: The sample contains more than one DNA sequence encoding this CDR3. The rearrangement uses TRBV27 and TRBJ1-5; 8 bases map to TRBD1. Losses at the gene ends were 5 bases for V and 4 bases for J; bases not matched to a gene: 4. CDR1 and CDR2 (germline): MNHEY, SMNVEV (reference sequence). CDR3 length: 14 amino acids. CDR3 nucleotide sequence: TGTGCCAGCAGTGGAACAGGGGGGAATCAGCCCCAGCATTTT. Translation: CASSGTGGNQPQHF.

The chain links TRBV11-2 to TRBJ1-1; 7 bases align to TRBD1. CDR3 length equals 16 residues. Germline values: CDR1 SGHAT, CDR2 FQNNGV. J gave up 0 bases and V 3 bases, and 7 bases lay outside the gene matches. DNA for the CDR3: TGTGCCAGCAGCTTTCCGGGACAGATCATGAACACTGAAGCTTTCTTT. It specifies CASSFPGQIMNTEAFF.

This sequence joins TRBV5-1 and TRBJ2-5; 11 nucleotides align to TRBD2. The V gene end was trimmed by 0 bases and the J gene end by 1 base; junction bases not matched to a gene: 8. Germline loops: CDR1 SGHRS, CDR2 YFSETQ. There are 18 residues in the CDR3. DNA for the CDR3: TGCGCCAGCAGCTTGGCCCCCACTAGCGGGGGCCTCCAAGAGACCCAGTACTTC. This gives the protein CASSLAPTSGGLQETQYF.

Only a few counts were recorded for this clone. The chain links TRBV18 to TRBJ1-1; 7 nucleotides match TRBD1. With 1 base clipped from V and 3 bases from J, the junction kept 2 bases outside the gene matches. The CDR3 sequence is 14 residues long. Germline V lookup: CDR1 KGHSH, CDR2 LQKENI. The CDR3: CASSPQGADTEAFF. The CDR3 bases are TGTGCCAGCTCACCACAGGGGGCGGACACTGAAGCTTTCTTT.

This clone was seen only a few times. The chain is built from TRBV7-2 and TRBJ2-3; maybe TRBD2 (7 bases). Germline assignment: CDR1 SGHTA and CDR2 FQGNSA. V was pared by 7 bases and J by 5 bases, with 16 bases between. The CDR3 totals 14 residues. Written as DNA, the CDR3 is TGTGCCAGCAACTTGGGGGGGGGCAGAGATACGCAGTATTTT. Its translation is CASNLGGGRDTQYF.

The V call is TRBV5-1, the J call TRBJ1-2, with 12 bases that match TRBD1. V shed 0 bases, J shed 5 bases, and the junction held 14 bases outside the gene matches. In germline, CDR1 is SGHRS, CDR2 YFSETQ. CDR3 length equals 19 residues. CDR3 in amino acids: CASSLGGTGTGGEGYGYTF. The CDR3 DNA reads TGCGCCAGCAGCTTGGGAGGGACCGGGACAGGGGGCGAAGGGTATGGCTACACCTTC.

The genes are TRBV12-5 and TRBJ2-1; D is possibly TRBD2 (6 bases). Looked up from germline, CDR1 is LGHNT and CDR2 is FRNRAP. The length of the CDR3 is 13 residues. V gave up 6 bases and J gave up 4 bases, with 10 bases separating them. CDR3 residues: CASGSGTYNEQFF. The DNA for the CDR3 is TGTGCTAGTGGCTCGGGGACTTACAATGAGCAGTTCTTC.

J is TRBJ2-3 and V is TRBV5-4; 11 nucleotides align to TRBD1. The germline gives CDR1 SGHNT, CDR2 YYREEE (reference sequence). There are 16 residues in the CDR3. V gave up 3 bases and J gave up 3 bases; unmatched junction bases: 6. In DNA, the CDR3 is TGTGCCAGCAGCTCCGGGACAGGGGGGGAGACAGATACGCAGTATTTT. Translation: CASSSGTGGETDTQYF.

The chain couples TRBV19 to TRBJ1-1; TRBD1 aligns across 7 bases. Germline V CDR1 and CDR2: LNHDA, SQIVND (reference sequence). This CDR3 contains 14 residues. The V segment lost 5 bases and the J segment 4 bases; nucleotides outside the gene matches: 7. CDR3 nucleotides: TGTGCCAGTAGTGCCGGGACAGTCCCCACTGAAGCTTTCTTT. This translates into CASSAGTVPTEAFF.

The chain joins TRBV5-6 to TRBJ1-3, with TRBD1 matching over 9 bases. The germline V gene has CDR1 SGHDT and CDR2 YYEEEE. V was clipped by 4 bases and J by 2 bases; unmatched bases: 7. The CDR3 runs to 16 residues. DNA of the CDR3: TGTGCCAGCAGCCCCGGGACAGGGAGGGCTGGAAACACCATATATTTT. This translates into CASSPGTGRAGNTIYF. The variable domain in full, completed from reference TRBV5-6 and TRBJ1-3, reads DAGVTQSPTHLIKTRGQQVTLRCSPKSGHDTVSWYQQALGQGPQFIFQYYEEEERQRGNFPDRFSGHQFPNYSSELNVNALLLGDSALYLCASSPGTGRAGNTIYFGEGSWLTVV.

V is TRBV11-2 and J is TRBJ2-3, with D unclear. The CDR3 has 14 amino acids. Trimming took 3 bases from V and 2 from J, leaving 9 bases between them. CDR1 SGHAT and CDR2 FQNNGV come from the germline V gene. CDR3 in amino acids: CASSLGSHTDTQYF. The CDR3 DNA is TGTGCCAGCAGCTTGGGCTCCCACACAGATACGCAGTATTTT. The full variable domain, completed using reference TRBV11-2 and TRBJ2-3, is EAGVAQSPRYKIIEKRQSVAFWCNPISGHATLYWYQQILGQGPKLLIQFQNNGVVDDSQLPKDRFSAERLKGVDSTLKIQPAKLEDSAVYLCASSLGSHTDTQYFGPGTRLTVL.

DNA of the CDR3: TGTGCCACCAGCAGAGACCCTCCCCACAGGGGGGACAATGAGCAGTTCTTC. Protein: CATSRDPPHRGDNEQFF. The gene calls are TRBV15 and TRBJ2-1; 8 positions match TRBD1. The V gene end was trimmed by 0 bases and the J gene end by 5 bases; junction bases not matched to a gene: 9. This CDR3 spans 17 amino acids. Germline V CDR1 and CDR2: LNHNV, YYDKDF (reference sequence). The whole variable domain, filled in from reference TRBV15 and TRBJ2-1, reads DAMVIQNPRYQVTQFGKPVTLSCSQTLNHNVMYWYQQKSSQAPKLLFHYYDKDFNNEADTPDNFQSRRPNTSFCFLDIRSPGLGDTAMYLCATSRDPPHRGDNEQFFGPGTRLTVL.

This clone was seen a handful of times. The chain recombines TRBV4-1 with TRBJ1-2; TRBD1 aligns across 10 bases. Losses at the gene ends were 3 bases for V and 3 bases for J; bases not matched to a gene: 4. Germline V gene sequence: CDR1 MGHRA, CDR2 YSYEKL. This CDR3 region has 15 residues. This CDR3 is CASSHRDRGHYGYTF. The CDR3 DNA sequence: TGCGCCAGCAGCCATCGGGACAGGGGACACTATGGCTACACCTTC.

The chain uses TRBV7-2 and TRBJ1-4, with no clear D. Germline loops: CDR1 SGHTA, CDR2 FQGNSA. This CDR3 region has 15 residues. The germline V and J ends were trimmed by 5 bases and 5 bases, with 15 bases remaining between them. CDR3 coding DNA: TGTGCCAGCAGCCCCGGGTCACATACCAATGAAAAACTGTTTTTT. Protein: CASSPGSHTNEKLFF.

The rearrangement uses TRBV2 and TRBJ2-1; TRBD2 aligns across 8 bases. CDR1 is SNHLY, CDR2 FYNNEI, per germline. The V and J ends lost 5 bases and 8 bases, in that order; junction bases with no gene match: 14. This CDR3 contains 16 residues. The CDR3 DNA is TGTGCCAGCAGTAGAGAGGGTCTTCGGGGGGGCGATGAGCAGTTCTTC. Translation gives CASSREGLRGGDEQFF.

The chain employs TRBV29-1 and TRBJ1-1; D is unclear. Trimming shortened V by 4 bases and J by 3 bases, and 12 bases separated the two germline ends. The germline gives CDR1 SQVTM, CDR2 ANQGSEA. The CDR3 spans 13 residues. The DNA of the CDR3 is TGCAGCGTTGTTAGGGAGGTCGACACTGAAGCTTTCTTT. Encoded protein: CSVVREVDTEAFF.